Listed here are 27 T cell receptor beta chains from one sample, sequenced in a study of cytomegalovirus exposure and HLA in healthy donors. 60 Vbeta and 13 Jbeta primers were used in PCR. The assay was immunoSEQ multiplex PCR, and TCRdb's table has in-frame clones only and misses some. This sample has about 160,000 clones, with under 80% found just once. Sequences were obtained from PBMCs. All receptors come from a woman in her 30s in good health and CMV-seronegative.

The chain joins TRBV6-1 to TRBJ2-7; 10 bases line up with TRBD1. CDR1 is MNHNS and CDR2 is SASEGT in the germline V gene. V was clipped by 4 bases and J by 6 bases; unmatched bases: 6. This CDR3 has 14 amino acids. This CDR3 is CASSGRDRGSEQYF. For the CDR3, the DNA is TGTGCCAGCAGTGGCCGGGACAGGGGATCCGAGCAGTACTTC.

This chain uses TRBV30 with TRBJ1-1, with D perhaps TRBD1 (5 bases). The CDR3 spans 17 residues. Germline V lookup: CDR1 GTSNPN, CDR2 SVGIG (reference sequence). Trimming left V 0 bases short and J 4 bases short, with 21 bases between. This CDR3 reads CAWSVRSPGGVTTEAFF. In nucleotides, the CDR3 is TGTGCCTGGAGTGTCCGGTCACCAGGAGGGGTGACCACTGAAGCTTTCTTT.

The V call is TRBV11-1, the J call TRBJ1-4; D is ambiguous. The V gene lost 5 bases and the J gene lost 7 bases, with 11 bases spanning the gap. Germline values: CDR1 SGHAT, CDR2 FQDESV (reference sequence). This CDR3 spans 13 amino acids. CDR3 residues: CASSLRRGEKLFF. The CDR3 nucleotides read TGTGCCAGCAGCCTAAGACGGGGTGAAAAACTGTTTTTT.

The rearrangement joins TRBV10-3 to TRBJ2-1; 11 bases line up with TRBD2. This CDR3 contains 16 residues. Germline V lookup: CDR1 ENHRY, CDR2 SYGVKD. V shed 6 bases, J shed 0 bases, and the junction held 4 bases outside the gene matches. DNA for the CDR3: TGTGCCATCAGCGCAACTAGCGGGGGCTCCTACAATGAGCAGTTCTTC. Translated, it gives CAISATSGGSYNEQFF.

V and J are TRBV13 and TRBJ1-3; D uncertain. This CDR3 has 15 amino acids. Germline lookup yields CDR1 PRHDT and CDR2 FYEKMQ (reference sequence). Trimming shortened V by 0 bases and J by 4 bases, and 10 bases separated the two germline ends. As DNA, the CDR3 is TGTGCCAGCAGCTTAGGACAAATTAGCGGAAACACCATATATTTT. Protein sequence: CASSLGQISGNTIYF.

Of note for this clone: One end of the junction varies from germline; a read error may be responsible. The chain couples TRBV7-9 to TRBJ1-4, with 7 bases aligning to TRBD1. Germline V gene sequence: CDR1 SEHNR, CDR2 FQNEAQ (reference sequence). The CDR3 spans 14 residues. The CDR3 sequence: CSSSLDRVGEKLFF. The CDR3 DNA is TGTTCCAGCAGCTTAGACAGGGTGGGCGAAAAACTGTTTTTT.

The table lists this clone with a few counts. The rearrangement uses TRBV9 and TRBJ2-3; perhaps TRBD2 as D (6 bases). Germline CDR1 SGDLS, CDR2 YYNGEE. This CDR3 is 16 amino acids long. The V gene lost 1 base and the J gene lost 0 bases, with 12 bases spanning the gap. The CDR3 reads CASSVIGGASTDTQYF. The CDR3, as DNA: TGTGCCAGCAGCGTAATCGGGGGAGCTAGCACAGATACGCAGTATTTT.

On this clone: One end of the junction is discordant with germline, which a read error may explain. The CDR3 DNA is TGTTCCAGCAGCGCCAACAGGGACACCGGGGAGCTGTTTTTT. It codes for CSSSANRDTGELFF. The chain joins TRBV7-9 to TRBJ2-2, with D tentatively TRBD1 (6 bases). In germline, CDR1 is SEHNR, CDR2 FQNEAQ (reference sequence). The CDR3 totals 14 residues.

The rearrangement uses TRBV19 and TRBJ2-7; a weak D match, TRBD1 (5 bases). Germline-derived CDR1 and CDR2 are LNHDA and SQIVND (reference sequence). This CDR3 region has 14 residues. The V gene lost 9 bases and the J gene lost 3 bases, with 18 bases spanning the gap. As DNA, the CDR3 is TGTGCCAGCAGGGCGAAAACGGCGAACTACGAGCAGTACTTC. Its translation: CASRAKTANYEQYF.

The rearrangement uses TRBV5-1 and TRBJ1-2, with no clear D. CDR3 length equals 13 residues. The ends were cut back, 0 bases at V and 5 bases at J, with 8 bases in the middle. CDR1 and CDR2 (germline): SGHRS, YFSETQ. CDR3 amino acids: CASSLDSRYGYTF. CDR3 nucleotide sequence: TGCGCCAGCAGCTTGGACAGTCGTTATGGCTACACCTTC.

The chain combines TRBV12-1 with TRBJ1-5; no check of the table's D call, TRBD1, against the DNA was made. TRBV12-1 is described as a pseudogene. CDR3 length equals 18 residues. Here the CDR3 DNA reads TGTGCCAGCAGCTTTATCGGCAGGCCCAATTTGTATGTTGCGCCCCAGCATTTT. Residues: CASSFIGRPNLYVAPQHF.

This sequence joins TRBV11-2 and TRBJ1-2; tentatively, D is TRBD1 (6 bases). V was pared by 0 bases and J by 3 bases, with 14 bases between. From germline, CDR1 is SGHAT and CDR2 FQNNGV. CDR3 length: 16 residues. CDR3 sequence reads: CASSLDVTRTDYGYTF. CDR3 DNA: TGTGCCAGCAGCTTAGATGTTACGCGGACAGACTATGGCTACACCTTC.

The CDR3 DNA sequence: TGTGCCAGCAGCCCCCGGGGGGGGTATAGTAGTCCCTACAATGAGCAGTTCTTC. Its translation is CASSPRGGYSSPYNEQFF. The chain uses TRBV9 and TRBJ2-1; 8 bases fit TRBD2. CDR3 size: 18 residues. The V gene end was trimmed by 4 bases and the J gene end by 2 bases; junction bases not matched to a gene: 14. Germline V gene data show CDR1 as SGDLS and CDR2 as YYNGEE.

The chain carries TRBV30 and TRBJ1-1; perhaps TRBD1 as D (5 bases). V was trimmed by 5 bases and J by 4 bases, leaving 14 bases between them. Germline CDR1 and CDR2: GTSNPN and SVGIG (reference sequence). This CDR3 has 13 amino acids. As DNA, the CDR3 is TGTGCCTGGTCGGACGGGGGACCCACTGAAGCTTTCTTT. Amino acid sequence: CAWSDGGPTEAFF.

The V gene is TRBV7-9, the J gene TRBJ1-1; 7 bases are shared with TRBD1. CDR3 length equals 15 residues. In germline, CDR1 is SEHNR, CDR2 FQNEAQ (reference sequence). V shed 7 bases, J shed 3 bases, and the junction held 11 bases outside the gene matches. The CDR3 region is CASTPAGTVHTEAFF. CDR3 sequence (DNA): TGTGCCAGCACCCCCGCAGGGACAGTCCACACTGAAGCTTTCTTT.

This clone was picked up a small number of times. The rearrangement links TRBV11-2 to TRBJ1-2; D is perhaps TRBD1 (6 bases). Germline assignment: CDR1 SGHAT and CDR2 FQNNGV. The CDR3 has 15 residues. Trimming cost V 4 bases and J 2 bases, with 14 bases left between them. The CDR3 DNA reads TGTGCCAGCAGCTCCCTGACAGGAAAGAACTATGGCTACACCTTC. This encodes CASSSLTGKNYGYTF.

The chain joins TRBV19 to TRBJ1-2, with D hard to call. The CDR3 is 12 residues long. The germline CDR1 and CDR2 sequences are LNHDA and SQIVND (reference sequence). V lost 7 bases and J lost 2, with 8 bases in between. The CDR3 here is CASKTVNYGYTF. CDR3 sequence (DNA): TGTGCCAGTAAAACAGTAAACTATGGCTACACCTTC.

The CDR3, as DNA: TGTGCCAGCAGTGAATTTACAGGCCGTAGCAATCAGCCCCAGCATTTT. Translated, it gives CASSEFTGRSNQPQHF. This chain links TRBV2 with TRBJ1-5, with D perhaps TRBD1 (5 bases). The CDR3 is 16 amino acids. CDR1 and CDR2 (germline): SNHLY, FYNNEI. The V end lost 2 bases, the J end lost 0 bases, and 11 bases lay between the germline ends.

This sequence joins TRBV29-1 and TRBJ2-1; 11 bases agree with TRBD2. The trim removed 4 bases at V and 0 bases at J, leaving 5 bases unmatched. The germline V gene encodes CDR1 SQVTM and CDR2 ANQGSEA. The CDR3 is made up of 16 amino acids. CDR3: CSVGVAGGSSYNEQFF. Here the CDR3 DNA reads TGCAGCGTTGGGGTAGCGGGGGGGAGCTCCTACAATGAGCAGTTCTTC.

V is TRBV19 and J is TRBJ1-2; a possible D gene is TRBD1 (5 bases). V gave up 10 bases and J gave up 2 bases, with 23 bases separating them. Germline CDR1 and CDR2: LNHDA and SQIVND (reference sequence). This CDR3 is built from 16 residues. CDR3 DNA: TGTGCCACCCTGCGGCAGGCCCAGGGATCCAACTATGGCTACACCTTC. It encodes CATLRQAQGSNYGYTF.

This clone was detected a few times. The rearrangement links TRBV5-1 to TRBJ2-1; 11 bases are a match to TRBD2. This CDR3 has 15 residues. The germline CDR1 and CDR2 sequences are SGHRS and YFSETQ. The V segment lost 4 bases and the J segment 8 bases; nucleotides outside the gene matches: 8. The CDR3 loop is CASSGGGSGGDEQFF. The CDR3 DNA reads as TGCGCCAGCAGCGGGGGAGGTAGCGGGGGGGATGAGCAGTTCTTC.

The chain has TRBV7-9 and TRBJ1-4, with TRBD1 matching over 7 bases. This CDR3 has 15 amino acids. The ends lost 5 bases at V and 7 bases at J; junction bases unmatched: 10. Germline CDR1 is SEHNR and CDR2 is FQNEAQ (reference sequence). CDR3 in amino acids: CASSPKGAGVEKLFF. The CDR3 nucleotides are TGTGCCAGCAGCCCCAAGGGGGCAGGGGTTGAAAAACTGTTTTTT. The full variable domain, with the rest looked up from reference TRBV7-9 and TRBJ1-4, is DTGVSQNPRHKITKRGQNVTFRCDPISEHNRLYWYRQTLGQGPEFLTYFQNEAQLEKSRLLSDRFSAERPKGSFSTLEIQRTEQGDSAMYLCASSPKGAGVEKLFFGSGTQLSVL.

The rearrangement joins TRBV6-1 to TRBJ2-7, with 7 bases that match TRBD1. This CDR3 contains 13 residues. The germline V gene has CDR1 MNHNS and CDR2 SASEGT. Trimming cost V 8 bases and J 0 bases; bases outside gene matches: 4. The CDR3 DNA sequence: TGTGCCAGCGGGACAGAACACTCCTACGAGCAGTACTTC. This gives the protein CASGTEHSYEQYF.

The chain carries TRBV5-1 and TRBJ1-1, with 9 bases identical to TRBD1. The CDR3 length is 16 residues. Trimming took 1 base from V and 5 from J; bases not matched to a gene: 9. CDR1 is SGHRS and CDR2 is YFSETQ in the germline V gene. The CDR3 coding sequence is TGCGCCAGCAGCTTGACCGGGACAGGGTTCGGGACTGAAGCTTTCTTT. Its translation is CASSLTGTGFGTEAFF.

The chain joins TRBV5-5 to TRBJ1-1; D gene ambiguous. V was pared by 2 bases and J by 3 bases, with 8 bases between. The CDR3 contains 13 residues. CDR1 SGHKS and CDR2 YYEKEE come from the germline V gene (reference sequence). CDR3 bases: TGTGCCAGCAGCTTCGAGGTTTACACTGAAGCTTTCTTT. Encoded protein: CASSFEVYTEAFF.

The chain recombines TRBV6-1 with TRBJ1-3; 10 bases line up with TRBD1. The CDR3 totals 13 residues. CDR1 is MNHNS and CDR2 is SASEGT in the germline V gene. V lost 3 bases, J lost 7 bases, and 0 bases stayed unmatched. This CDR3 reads CASSEDRGNTIYF. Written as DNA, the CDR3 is TGTGCCAGCAGTGAGGACAGGGGGAACACCATATATTTT.

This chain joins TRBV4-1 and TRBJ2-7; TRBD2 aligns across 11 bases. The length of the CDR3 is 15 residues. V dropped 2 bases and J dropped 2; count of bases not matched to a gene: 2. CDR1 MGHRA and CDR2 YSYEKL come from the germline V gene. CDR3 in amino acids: CASSQPTSGAYEQYF. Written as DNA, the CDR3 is TGCGCCAGCAGCCAACCGACTAGCGGGGCCTACGAGCAGTACTTC.